The 20 T cell receptor beta chains below come from one sample, sequenced in a study of CD8 T cells in ankylosing spondylitis. Broader study findings: Blood from ankylosing spondylitis patients appeared to carry a characteristic roughly eight-variant TCR beta motif.

No cognate antigen is known for these TCRs. In TCRdb, the 5' RACE reads were re-called with MiXCR into one record per CDR3 protein. The data hold about 400,000 distinct CDR3 sequences, with about 20% observed a single time. Material: blood, either unsorted or a sorted T cell fraction (not recorded which). The receptors stem from a male donor with ankylosing spondylitis.

The CDR3 sequence: CASSLGTHDTQYF. As DNA, the CDR3 is TGTGCCAGCAGCCTGGGGACCCATGATACGCAGTATTTT. This rearrangement joins TRBV7-2 to TRBJ2-3; D may correspond to TRBD1 or TRBD2 (5 bases each). CDR1 SGHTA and CDR2 FQGNSA come from the germline V gene. The CDR3 has 13 amino acids. The V gene lost 5 bases and the J gene lost 6 bases, with 12 bases spanning the gap.

This clonotype was observed a few times. The V gene is TRBV5-1, the J gene TRBJ2-2; no clear D gene. V lost 0 bases and J lost 0, with 6 bases in between. The CDR3 is 15 amino acids. The germline V gene has CDR1 SGHRS and CDR2 YFSETQ. CDR3 residues: CASSLVLTNTGELFF. Here the CDR3 DNA reads TGCGCCAGCAGCTTGGTTCTAACGAACACCGGGGAGCTGTTTTTT.

Comment on this clonotype: One end of the junction varies from germline; a read error may be responsible. The rearrangement joins TRBV20-1 to TRBJ1-4; 7 positions match TRBD1. The CDR3 is 12 amino acids. From germline, CDR1 is DFQATT and CDR2 SNEGSKA (reference sequence). CDR3 sequence reads: CSATFPPGQLIF. The CDR3 nucleotides are TGCAGTGCTACTTTTCCACCGGGACAGTTAATTTTT.

The chain recombines TRBV5-1 with TRBJ2-7, with no clear D. This CDR3 contains 16 residues. V gave up 2 bases and J gave up 0 bases, with 15 bases separating them. The germline CDR1 and CDR2 sequences are SGHRS and YFSETQ. The CDR3 loop is CASSLSLRPSSYEQYF. The CDR3 DNA is TGCGCCAGCAGCTTAAGTTTGCGGCCCAGCTCCTACGAGCAGTACTTC.

V gene TRBV5-1 combines with J gene TRBJ2-1; TRBD2 matches 11 bases. The germline V gene encodes CDR1 SGHRS and CDR2 YFSETQ. The CDR3 length is 15 residues. V was pared by 0 bases and J by 7 bases, with 3 bases of the junction left unmatched. The CDR3 region has the DNA TGCGCCAGCAGCTTGGAACTAGCGGGAGCGAATGAGCAGTTCTTC. Translation: CASSLELAGANEQFF.

This chain joins TRBV20-1 and TRBJ2-1; no clear D. Looked up from germline, CDR1 is DFQATT and CDR2 is SNEGSKA (reference sequence). This CDR3 has 16 residues. The V end was cut by 0 bases, the J end by 1 base, with 13 bases between. The CDR3 loop reads CSARDPSYRSYNEQFF. CDR3 sequence (DNA): TGCAGTGCTAGAGATCCAAGCTATAGGTCCTACAATGAGCAGTTCTTC.

V usage is TRBV28 and J usage is TRBJ1-5; TRBD1 agrees at 7 bases. Germline V gene lookup returns CDR1 MDHEN and CDR2 SYDVKM. This CDR3 contains 16 residues. J gave up 2 bases and V 5 bases, and 9 bases lay outside the gene matches. CDR3 sequence reads: CASSTVGGLGNQPQHF. CDR3 DNA: TGTGCCAGCAGTACGGTAGGGGGCCTGGGCAATCAGCCCCAGCATTTT.

This sequence joins TRBV5-1 and TRBJ2-1, with 7 positions matching TRBD2. V gave up 3 bases and J gave up 5 bases; unmatched junction bases: 14. There are 17 residues in the CDR3. CDR1 and CDR2 (germline): SGHRS, YFSETQ. CDR3 loop: CASSSRSGGISHNEQFF. The CDR3 DNA is TGCGCCAGCAGCTCAAGGTCCGGGGGGATATCTCACAATGAGCAGTTCTTC.

The sample holds one count of this clonotype. The chain links TRBV20-1 to TRBJ1-2; 7 bases line up with TRBD1. Germline CDR1 is DFQATT and CDR2 is SNEGSKA (reference sequence). With 4 bases clipped from V and 0 bases from J, the junction kept 8 bases outside the gene matches. CDR3 size: 15 residues. CDR3: CSATRDSLSNYGYTF. The CDR3 DNA reads as TGCAGTGCTACCCGGGACAGTCTCTCTAACTATGGCTACACCTTC.

The J gene is TRBJ1-2, the V gene TRBV7-8; 8 positions match TRBD1. V shed 3 bases and J 4 bases; nucleotides not matched to a gene: 7. CDR1 and CDR2 from the germline V gene are SGHVS and FQNEAQ. This CDR3 spans 15 amino acids. The CDR3 protein is CASSLDREGSYGYTF. In DNA, the CDR3 is TGTGCCAGCAGCTTGGACAGGGAGGGGAGCTATGGCTACACCTTC. Filled out from reference TRBV7-8 and TRBJ1-2, the complete variable domain reads GAGVSQSPRYKVAKRGQDVALRCDPISGHVSLFWYQQALGQGPEFLTYFQNEAQLDKSGLPSDRFFAERPEGSVSTLKIQRTQQEDSAVYLCASSLDREGSYGYTFGSGTRLTVV.

This clonotype appeared a few times. The chain has TRBV6-5 and TRBJ2-2; no definite D call. This CDR3 contains 15 residues. CDR1 and CDR2 from the germline V gene are MNHEY and SVGAGI. V lost 0 bases, J lost 0 bases, and 5 bases lay in between. As DNA, the CDR3 is TGTGCCAGCAGTTACTCCCTTCCGAACACCGGGGAGCTGTTTTTT. This encodes CASSYSLPNTGELFF.

This clonotype was counted a few times. The CDR3: CASSSSWAQYF. CDR3 nucleotide sequence: TGTGCCAGCAGTTCTAGTTGGGCGCAGTATTTT. The V and J genes are TRBV12-3 or TRBV12-4 and TRBJ2-3; D ambiguous. The CDR3 runs 11 residues. Trimming stripped 4 bases from V and 10 bases from J, with 9 bases between.

The table lists this clonotype with many counts. The chain combines TRBV29-1 with TRBJ2-1; 12 nucleotides agree with TRBD2. Trimming took 7 bases from V and 9 from J; bases not matched to a gene: 16. Germline V gene sequence: CDR1 SQVTM, CDR2 ANQGSEA. The CDR3 sequence is 16 residues long. CDR3 DNA: TGCAGCGCCACCAGTCCAGGACTAGCGGGATCGGTTGAGCAGTTCTTC. Translating it yields CSATSPGLAGSVEQFF.

This clonotype was recorded a few times. The rearrangement joins TRBV5-1 to TRBJ2-3; 7 nucleotides match TRBD2. Germline CDR1 is SGHRS and CDR2 is YFSETQ. This CDR3 spans 16 amino acids. V dropped 0 bases and J dropped 1; count of bases not matched to a gene: 5. CDR3 DNA: TGCGCCAGCAGCTTGGGTTCGGGAGGCCGCACAGATACGCAGTATTTT. It encodes CASSLGSGGRTDTQYF.

This clonotype has a count of ten or more. The chain uses TRBV27 and TRBJ2-2; TRBD1 is a possible D gene (6 bases). Trimming left V 3 bases short and J 6 bases short, with 17 bases between. This CDR3 has 16 residues. Germline V gene data show CDR1 as MNHEY and CDR2 as SMNVEV (reference sequence). The CDR3 region has the DNA TGTGCCAGCAGTTTCTCCGGGACATGGGGGTCCGGGGAGCTGTTTTTT. Protein: CASSFSGTWGSGELFF.

The sample holds a few counts of this clonotype. CDR3 sequence: CSAIRDPFSYEQYF. The DNA of the CDR3 is TGCAGTGCTATCCGGGACCCCTTCTCCTACGAGCAGTACTTC. J is TRBJ2-7 and V is TRBV20-1, with D perhaps being TRBD1 or TRBD2 (5 bases each). The germline gives CDR1 DFQATT, CDR2 SNEGSKA (reference sequence). V was clipped by 4 bases and J by 0 bases, with 13 bases between them. This CDR3 has 14 amino acids.

The table lists this clonotype with a few counts. V is TRBV6-2 or TRBV6-3 and J is TRBJ1-5; 7 nucleotides line up with TRBD1. The CDR3 covers 16 residues. Unmatched junction bases numbered 10, after V lost 3 bases and J lost 5 bases. The V gene's germline CDR1 is MNHEY and CDR2 SVGEGT. The CDR3 sequence is CASSYRSDRVDQPQHF. CDR3 DNA sequence: TGTGCCAGCAGTTATCGGAGTGACAGGGTCGATCAGCCCCAGCATTTT.

This chain joins TRBV19 and TRBJ2-1, with 8 bases lining up with TRBD1. V was pared by 1 base and J by 2 bases, with 10 bases of the junction left unmatched. In germline, CDR1 is LNHDA, CDR2 SQIVND (reference sequence). The CDR3 spans 18 residues. The CDR3 sequence is CASSIVAGGGLAYNEQFF. The CDR3 DNA follows: TGTGCCAGTAGTATAGTCGCAGGGGGCGGACTCGCCTACAATGAGCAGTTCTTC. Looking up the rest from reference TRBV19 and TRBJ2-1 gives the full variable domain: DGGITQSPKYLFRKEGQNVTLSCEQNLNHDAMYWYRQDPGQGLRLIYYSQIVNDFQKGDIAEGYSVSREKKESFPLTVTSAQKNPTAFYLCASSIVAGGGLAYNEQFFGPGTRLTVL.

This clonotype was detected a few times. The CDR3 sequence is CASSRDQSTDTQYF. The CDR3 DNA reads as TGCGCCAGCAGCCGGGACCAGAGCACAGATACGCAGTATTTT. The V call is TRBV5-1, the J call TRBJ2-3; D might be TRBD1 or TRBD2, each matching 5 bases. Germline CDR1 SGHRS, CDR2 YFSETQ. V was trimmed by 4 bases and J by 0 bases, leaving 9 bases between them. The CDR3 has 14 amino acids.

The chain employs TRBV20-1 and TRBJ2-3; no definite D call. This CDR3 spans 14 amino acids. The V end was cut by 0 bases, the J end by 2 bases, with 9 bases between. Germline CDR1 and CDR2: DFQATT and SNEGSKA (reference sequence). DNA for the CDR3: TGCAGTGCTAGAGAGCTCGGCTTCACAGATACGCAGTATTTT. Amino acids: CSARELGFTDTQYF.